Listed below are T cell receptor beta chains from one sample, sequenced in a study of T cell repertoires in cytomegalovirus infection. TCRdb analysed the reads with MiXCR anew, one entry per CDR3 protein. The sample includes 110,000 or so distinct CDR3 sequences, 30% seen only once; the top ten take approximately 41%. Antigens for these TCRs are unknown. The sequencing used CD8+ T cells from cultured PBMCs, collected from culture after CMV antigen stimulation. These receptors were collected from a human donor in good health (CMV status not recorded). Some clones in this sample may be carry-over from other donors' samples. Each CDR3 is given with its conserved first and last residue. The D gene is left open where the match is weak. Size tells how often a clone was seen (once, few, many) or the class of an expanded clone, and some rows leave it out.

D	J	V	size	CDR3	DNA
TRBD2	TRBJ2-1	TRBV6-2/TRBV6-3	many	CASSYALAGASSYNEQFF	TGTGCCAGCAGTTACGCCCTAGCGGGTGCTAGCTCCTACAATGAGCAGTTCTTC
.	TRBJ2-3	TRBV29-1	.	CSDRDMTDTQYF	TGCAGCGACCGGGACATGACAGATACGCAGTATTTT
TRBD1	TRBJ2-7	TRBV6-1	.	CASSEIGTGLYNYEQYF	TGTGCCAGCAGTGAAATAGGGACAGGCCTTTATAACTACGAGCAGTACTTC
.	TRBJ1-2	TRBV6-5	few	CASSYSGSQWNGYTF	TGTGCCAGCAGTTACTCGGGTTCGCAGTGGAATGGCTACACCTTC
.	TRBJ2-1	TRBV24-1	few	CATSEGTNNEQFF	TGTGCCACCAGTGAGGGGACCAACAATGAGCAGTTCTTC
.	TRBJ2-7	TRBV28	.	CASSLLATYEQYF	TGTGCCAGCAGTTTATTGGCGACTTACGAGCAGTACTTC
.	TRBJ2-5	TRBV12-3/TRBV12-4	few	CASSSREGAGETQYF	TGTGCCAGCAGTTCCCGGGAAGGGGCAGGGGAGACCCAGTACTTC
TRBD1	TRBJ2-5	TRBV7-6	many	CASSQGQVFQETQYF	TGTGCCAGCAGCCAGGGACAGGTCTTCCAAGAGACCCAGTACTTC
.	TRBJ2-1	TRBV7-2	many	CASSLVGRQGGSYNEQFF	TGTGCCAGCAGCTTAGTGGGACGGCAGGGGGGCTCCTACAATGAGCAGTTCTTC
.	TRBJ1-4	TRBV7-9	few	CASSLASLSGLPNEKLFF	TGTGCCAGCAGCTTAGCGTCTCTCTCTGGACTCCCTAATGAAAAACTGTTTTTT
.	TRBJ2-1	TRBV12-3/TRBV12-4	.	CASTLGGTEQFF	TGTGCCAGCACCCTAGGGGGGACTGAGCAGTTCTTC
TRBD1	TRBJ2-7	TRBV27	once	CAAGQAAYEQYF	TGTGCTGCGGGACAGGCGGCCTACGAGCAGTACTTC
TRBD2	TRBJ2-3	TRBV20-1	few	CSARNVLAGETDTQYF	TGCAGTGCTAGAAACGTACTAGCGGGGGAGACAGATACGCAGTATTTT
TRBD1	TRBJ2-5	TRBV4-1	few	CASSQRPGTGQETQYF	TGCGCCAGCAGCCAAAGACCCGGGACAGGCCAAGAGACCCAGTACTTC
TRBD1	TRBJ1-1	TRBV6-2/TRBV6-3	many	CASSLGQAASTEAFF	TGTGCCAGCAGCCTCGGACAGGCCGCTAGCACTGAAGCTTTCTTT
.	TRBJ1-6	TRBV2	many	CASSAPGFEGLSREDNSPLHF	TGTGCCAGCAGCGCTCCAGGGTTCGAGGGTTTGTCCCGGGAAGATAATTCACCCCTCCACTTT
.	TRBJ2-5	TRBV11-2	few	CASSFYGGRQETQYF	TGTGCCAGCAGCTTTTACGGGGGTCGCCAAGAGACCCAGTACTTC
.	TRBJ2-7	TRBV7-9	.	CASSHPSMGQLQYF	TGTGCCAGCAGCCATCCTAGCATGGGCCAGTTGCAGTACTTC
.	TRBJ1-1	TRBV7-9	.	CASSSPGGSTEAFF	TGTGCCAGCAGCTCCCCGGGGGGGAGCACTGAAGCTTTCTTT
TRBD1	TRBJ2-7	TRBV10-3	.	CAIRGQGADEQYF	TGTGCCATCAGGGGACAGGGGGCCGACGAGCAGTACTTC
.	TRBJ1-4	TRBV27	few	CASTPRVTNEKLFF	TGTGCCAGCACGCCCAGGGTGACTAATGAAAAACTGTTTTTT
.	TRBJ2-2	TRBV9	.	CASSEGAGELFF	TGTGCCAGCAGCGAGGGGGCCGGGGAGCTGTTTTTT
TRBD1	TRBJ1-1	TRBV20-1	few	CSATPGQGRKVWVNTEAFF	TGCAGTGCTACCCCGGGACAGGGGCGTAAAGTTTGGGTGAACACTGAAGCTTTCTTT
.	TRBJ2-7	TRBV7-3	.	CASSLDSEQYF	TGTGCCAGCAGCTTAGACTCTGAGCAGTACTTC
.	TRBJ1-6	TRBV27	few	CASSLRSHRADSPLHF	TGTGCCAGCAGTTTAAGATCCCACAGGGCTGATTCACCCCTCCACTTT
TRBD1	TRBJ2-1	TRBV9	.	CASSPRDRGSYNEQFF	TGTGCCAGCAGCCCCCGGGACAGGGGCTCCTACAATGAGCAGTTCTTC
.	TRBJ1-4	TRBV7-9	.	CASSLGGGEEKLFF	TGTGCCAGCAGCTTAGGCGGGGGAGAGGAAAAACTGTTTTTT
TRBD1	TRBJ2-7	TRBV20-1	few	CSALTGQTYEQYF	TGCAGTGCTCTCACGGGACAGACCTACGAGCAGTACTTC
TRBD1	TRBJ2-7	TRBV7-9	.	CASSSGQGAIVYEQYF	TGTGCCAGCAGCTCCGGACAGGGGGCGATCGTGTACGAGCAGTACTTC
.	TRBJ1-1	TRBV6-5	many	CASSFRTDNTEAFF	TGTGCCAGCAGTTTCCGGACAGATAACACTGAAGCTTTCTTT
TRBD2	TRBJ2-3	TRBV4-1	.	CASSPLRTRKTDTQYF	TGCGCCAGCAGCCCGCTCCGGACTAGAAAAACAGATACGCAGTATTTT
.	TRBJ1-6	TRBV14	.	CASSQETYFLHF	TGTGCCAGCAGCCAAGAGACCTATTTCCTCCACTTT
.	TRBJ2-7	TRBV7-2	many	CASSSVGVAQYF	TGTGCCAGCAGCTCAGTAGGCGTTGCGCAGTACTTC
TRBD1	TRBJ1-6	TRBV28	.	CASGTGAGDSPLHF	TGTGCCAGCGGGACAGGGGCCGGAGATTCACCCCTCCACTTT
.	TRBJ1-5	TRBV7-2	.	CASSLAGNNQPQHF	TGTGCCAGCAGCTTAGCAGGGAACAATCAGCCCCAGCATTTT
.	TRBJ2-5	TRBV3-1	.	CASSFDRWVETQYF	TGTGCCAGCAGCTTTGACAGATGGGTGGAGACCCAGTACTTC
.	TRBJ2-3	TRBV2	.	CASSESGVVRGGATDTQYF	TGTGCCAGCAGTGAATCCGGGGTAGTAAGAGGGGGGGCAACAGATACGCAGTATTTT
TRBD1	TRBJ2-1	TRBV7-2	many	CASSPPRDSPSNEQFF	TGTGCCAGCAGCCCACCTCGGGACAGCCCCTCGAATGAGCAGTTCTTC
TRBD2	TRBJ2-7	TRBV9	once	CASSVGTSGAYEQYF	TGTGCCAGCAGCGTTGGGACTAGCGGAGCCTACGAGCAGTACTTC
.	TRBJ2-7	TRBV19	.	CASSAVVGESYEQYF	TGTGCCAGTAGTGCCGTGGTGGGGGAATCCTACGAGCAGTACTTC
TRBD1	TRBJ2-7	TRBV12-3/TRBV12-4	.	CASSPGTVIYEQYF	TGTGCCAGCAGTCCCGGGACAGTTATTTACGAGCAGTACTTC
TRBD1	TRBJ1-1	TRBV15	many	CATSRSSLGQTPEAFF	TGTGCCACCAGCAGATCGTCCCTGGGACAGACGCCTGAAGCTTTCTTT
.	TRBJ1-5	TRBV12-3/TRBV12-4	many	CASSLKGNQPQHF	TGTGCCAGCAGTTTGAAGGGCAATCAGCCCCAGCATTTT
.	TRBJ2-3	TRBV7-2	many	CASSLTRRGPRPDTQYF	TGTGCCAGCAGCTTAACGAGGAGGGGGCCCCGGCCAGATACGCAGTATTTT
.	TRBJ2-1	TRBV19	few	CASSIDPSAYNEQFF	TGTGCCAGTAGTATAGACCCTAGCGCCTACAATGAGCAGTTCTTC
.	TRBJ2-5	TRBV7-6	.	CASSLYTEPGETQYF	TGTGCCAGCAGCTTATATACAGAACCGGGGGAGACCCAGTACTTC
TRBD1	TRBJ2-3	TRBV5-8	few	CASSLQTGSDTQYF	TGTGCCAGCAGCTTGCAGACAGGGTCAGATACGCAGTATTTT
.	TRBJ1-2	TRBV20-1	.	CSARDLGDLRGYTF	TGCAGTGCTAGAGATCTGGGGGACCTTCGCGGCTACACCTTC
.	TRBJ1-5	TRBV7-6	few	CASSPEEGSPVWSNQPQHF	TGTGCCAGCAGCCCGGAGGAGGGAAGTCCGGTGTGGAGCAATCAGCCCCAGCATTTT
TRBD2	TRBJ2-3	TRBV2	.	CASSEGGGYRLDTQYF	TGTGCCAGCAGTGAAGGGGGGGGTTACAGATTGGATACGCAGTATTTT
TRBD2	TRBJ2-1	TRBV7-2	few	CASSLLASGGLNEQFF	TGTGCCAGCAGCTTACTGGCTAGCGGGGGGCTCAATGAGCAGTTCTTC
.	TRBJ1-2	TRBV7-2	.	CASSPEGNRYGYTF	TGTGCCAGCAGCCCAGAGGGAAACCGATATGGCTACACCTTC
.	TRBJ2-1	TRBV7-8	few	CASSPEEGVSGTRHLEQFF	TGTGCCAGCAGCCCCGAGGAGGGTGTGTCGGGGACACGACATCTCGAGCAGTTCTTC
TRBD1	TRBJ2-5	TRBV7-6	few	CASSPGGLPETQYF	TGTGCCAGCAGCCCAGGGGGATTGCCCGAGACCCAGTACTTC
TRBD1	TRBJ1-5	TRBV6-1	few	CASRPMRVDRGIRSNQPQHF	TGTGCCAGCAGACCGATGAGAGTAGACAGGGGGATTAGAAGCAATCAGCCCCAGCATTTT
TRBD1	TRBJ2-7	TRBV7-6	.	CASSLAGRGLHEQYF	TGTGCCAGCAGCTTAGCGGGTAGGGGGCTCCACGAGCAGTACTTC
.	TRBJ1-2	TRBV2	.	CASTGSSQPNGYTF	TGTGCCAGCACCGGATCCTCACAACCCAATGGCTACACCTTC
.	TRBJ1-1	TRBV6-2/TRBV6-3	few	CASSYDSNTEAFF	TGTGCCAGCAGTTACGACAGTAACACTGAAGCTTTCTTT
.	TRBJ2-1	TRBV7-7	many	CASSLGSYNEQFF	TGTGCTAGCAGCTTAGGGTCCTACAATGAGCAGTTCTTC